A selection of T cell receptor beta chains follows, all from one sample in a study of blood T cell repertoires in COVID-19. The protocol was immunoSEQ multiplex PCR, while the TCRdb copy is restricted to in-frame clones and leaves out a portion. The repertoire has some 150,000 clones, less than 90% of them found once; the top ten carry roughly 5.7%. The specimen was PBMCs or T cells enriched from blood (not recorded which). Receptor source: a woman aged 50 to 60 who had been exposed to COVID-19. Each CDR3 is given with its conserved first and last residue. A D gene is named only where the DNA matches it firmly. Only part of the rows carry a size: once, few, many, or a class if the clone is expanded.

clone_size | d_call | j_call | v_call | cdr3_nt | cdr3_aa
NA | NA | TRBJ2-3 | TRBV7-2 | TGTGCCAGCAGCACCCCTCGCGGGGCCTACACAGATACGCAGTATTTT | CASSTPRGAYTDTQYF
NA | NA | TRBJ1-2 | TRBV6-5 | TGTGCCAGCATTCGGGAGCGGTTTGGCTACACCTTC | CASIRERFGYTF
NA | NA | TRBJ1-2 | TRBV19 | TGTGCCAGTAAAGAGGCCGGGGGGGACTATGGCTACACCTTC | CASKEAGGDYGYTF
NA | NA | TRBJ2-2 | TRBV3-1/TRBV3-2 | TGTGCCAGCAGCGGACAGAACACCGGGGAGCTGTTTTTT | CASSGQNTGELFF
NA | NA | TRBJ2-7 | TRBV5-6 | TGTGCCAGCAGCTTGACAGGGATCGGTTCCCACGAGCAGTACTTC | CASSLTGIGSHEQYF
NA | TRBD2 | TRBJ2-3 | TRBV27 | TGTGCCAGCAGTTTTAAACTAGCGGGGGTCGGACGCACAGATACGCAGTATTTT | CASSFKLAGVGRTDTQYF
NA | TRBD2 | TRBJ2-5 | TRBV13 | TGTGCCAGCAGCGTGACTAGCGGGGGTAACGGGGACCAGTACTTC | CASSVTSGGNGDQYF
NA | NA | TRBJ1-4 | TRBV19 | TGTGCCAGTAGTCCCTGGACAGATCCTAATGAAAAACTGTTTTTT | CASSPWTDPNEKLFF
NA | TRBD2 | TRBJ2-7 | TRBV6-5 | TGTGCCAGCTACTGGGGGGGGGAGCAGTACTTC | CASYWGGEQYF
NA | NA | TRBJ1-1 | TRBV11-2 | TGTGCCAGCAGCTTTGAGGGCCTTGGAACTGAAGCTTTCTTT | CASSFEGLGTEAFF
NA | TRBD1 | TRBJ2-3 | TRBV7-8 | TGTGCCAGCAGCCGCGGCAGGGGGACCGGCACAGATACGCAGTATTTT | CASSRGRGTGTDTQYF
few | TRBD1 | TRBJ1-2 | TRBV14 | TGTGCCAGCAGCCAAGGGGGACAGTCAATCTATGGCTACACCTTC | CASSQGGQSIYGYTF
NA | NA | TRBJ2-7 | TRBV7-6 | TGTGCCAGCAGTTATTTACCGGGTGACAGCTCCTACGAGCAGTACTTC | CASSYLPGDSSYEQYF
once | NA | TRBJ2-1 | TRBV5-6 | TGTGCCAGCAGCTTGGGGGCAGTTAACAATGAGCAGTTCTTC | CASSLGAVNNEQFF
once | TRBD1 | TRBJ1-5 | TRBV2 | TGTGCCAGCAGTCTCGACAGGGAGGTTATTCAGCCCCAGCATTTT | CASSLDREVIQPQHF
NA | NA | TRBJ1-1 | TRBV20-1 | TGCAGTGCTAGTAGTGTAGACTCGGGGGACACTGAAGCTTTCTTT | CSASSVDSGDTEAFF
NA | TRBD1 | TRBJ1-1 | TRBV7-2 | TGTGCCAGCAGGGACAGGGACAACACTGAAGCTTTCTTT | CASRDRDNTEAFF
once | NA | TRBJ2-1 | TRBV10-2 | TGCGCCAGCAGTGAAGGTCTAGCGAGTTACAATGAGCAGTTCTTC | CASSEGLASYNEQFF
NA | TRBD1 | TRBJ1-1 | TRBV6-5 | TGTGCCAGCACTACAGGGGATCACACTGAAGCTTTCTTT | CASTTGDHTEAFF
NA | TRBD2 | TRBJ2-7 | TRBV5-4 | TGTGCCAGCAGCTTGGGGGGACTAGCGGCCGCCTACGAGCAGTACTTC | CASSLGGLAAAYEQYF
few | TRBD2 | TRBJ2-2 | TRBV5-1 | TGCGCCAGCAGCAGGACTAGCGGGGGAACCGGGGAGCTGTTTTTT | CASSRTSGGTGELFF
NA | NA | TRBJ1-6 | TRBV18 | TGTGCCAGCTCACCGGGGGGGCCACCCCTCCACTTT | CASSPGGPPLHF
NA | NA | TRBJ2-5 | TRBV3-1/TRBV3-2 | TGTGCCAGCAGCCAGCACCACAGGGAAGGGGAGACCCAGTACTTC | CASSQHHREGETQYF
NA | TRBD1 | TRBJ2-5 | TRBV19 | TGTGCCAGTAGTATCGGCGGGACAGGGTGGGAGACCCAGTACTTC | CASSIGGTGWETQYF
NA | TRBD2 | TRBJ2-3 | TRBV19 | TGTGCCAGTAAAAGGCTAGCGGAGCGTGCTAGCACAGATACGCAGTATTTT | CASKRLAERASTDTQYF
NA | NA | TRBJ2-3 | TRBV5-5 | TGTGCCAGCAGCTTGGTCTTCAGGGGCGGAACCACAGATACGCAGTATTTT | CASSLVFRGGTTDTQYF
NA | NA | TRBJ2-7 | TRBV3-1/TRBV3-2 | TGTGCCAGCAGCCACTTTGGCGGTGACTACGAGCAGTACTTC | CASSHFGGDYEQYF
NA | TRBD1 | TRBJ2-7 | TRBV19 | TGTGCCAGTAGTATGGGACAGGACGAGCAGTACTTC | CASSMGQDEQYF
NA | TRBD2 | TRBJ2-2 | TRBV5-4 | TGTGCCAGCAGACTAGCGGGGGGGTACACCGGGGAGCTGTTTTTT | CASRLAGGYTGELFF
once | TRBD1 | TRBJ1-5 | TRBV7-6 | TGTGCCAGCAGCCCGGGACAGGGCCATCAGCCCCAGCATTTT | CASSPGQGHQPQHF
NA | NA | TRBJ1-5 | TRBV30 | TGTGCCTGGAGTGTAAGAGAGCGGCAGCCCCAGCATTTT | CAWSVRERQPQHF
NA | TRBD1 | TRBJ1-6 | TRBV5-6 | TGTGCCAGCAGCTTTGACAGGGGGCGAAGAGGTTCACCCCTCCACTTT | CASSFDRGRRGSPLHF
few | TRBD2 | TRBJ2-1 | TRBV4-3 | TGCGCCAGCAGCCCAGAACTAGCGGGGGCTTCGATCAATGAGCAGTTCTTC | CASSPELAGASINEQFF
NA | NA | TRBJ1-4 | TRBV5-6 | TGTGCCAGCAGCTTGGGGGGTTGGAGGGTGACAACTAATGAAAAACTGTTTTTT | CASSLGGWRVTTNEKLFF
NA | TRBD2 | TRBJ2-5 | TRBV7-6 | TGTGCCAGCAGCTTGGGAGCGGGAGTCCCGGAGACCCAGTACTTC | CASSLGAGVPETQYF
NA | NA | TRBJ1-1 | TRBV28 | TGTGCCAGCAGTTTACTGCTCCCGGGGACTGAAGCTTTCTTT | CASSLLLPGTEAFF
NA | TRBD1 | TRBJ2-3 | TRBV29-1 | TGCAGCGTTTCCGAGGGGGCGGATACGCAGTATTTT | CSVSEGADTQYF
NA | NA | TRBJ1-5 | TRBV7-9 | TGTGCCAGCAGCTCTATCGGGGGAAGCAATCAGCCCCAGCATTTT | CASSSIGGSNQPQHF
NA | TRBD1 | TRBJ2-1 | TRBV27 | TGTGCCAGCTCCGACAGGGACTCCTACAATGAGCAGTTCTTC | CASSDRDSYNEQFF
NA | NA | TRBJ1-5 | TRBV7-2 | TGTGCCAGCAGCTTAGAGCCAACTAGCAATCAGCCCCAGCATTTT | CASSLEPTSNQPQHF
NA | NA | TRBJ1-2 | TRBV2 | TGTGCCAGCAGTGAAGAGGACAGAGACTATGGCTACACCTTC | CASSEEDRDYGYTF
NA | NA | TRBJ1-1 | TRBV5-1 | TGCGCCAGCGCATCGGGGGGGTTGAACACTGAAGCTTTCTTT | CASASGGLNTEAFF